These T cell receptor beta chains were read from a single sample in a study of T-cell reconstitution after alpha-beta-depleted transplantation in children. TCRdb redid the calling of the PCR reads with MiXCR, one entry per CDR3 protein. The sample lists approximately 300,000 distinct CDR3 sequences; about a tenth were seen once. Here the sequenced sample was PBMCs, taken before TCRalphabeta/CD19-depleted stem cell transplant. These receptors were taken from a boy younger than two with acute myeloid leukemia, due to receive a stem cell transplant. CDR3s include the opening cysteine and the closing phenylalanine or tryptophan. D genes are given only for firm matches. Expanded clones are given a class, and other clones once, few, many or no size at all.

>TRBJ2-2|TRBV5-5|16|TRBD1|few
TGTGCCAGCACCTTCCTGACAGGGGTAGATTCCGGGGAGCTGTTTTTT
CASTFLTGVDSGELFF
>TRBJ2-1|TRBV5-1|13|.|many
TGCGCCAGCAGCTTGGTCTCCAACAATGAGCAGTTCTTC
CASSLVSNNEQFF
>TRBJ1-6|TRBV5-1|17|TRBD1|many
TGCGCCAGCAGCCCGGGACAGCGCAGCTCCTATAATTCACCCCTCCACTTT
CASSPGQRSSYNSPLHF
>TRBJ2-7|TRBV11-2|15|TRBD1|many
TGTGCCAGCAGCCCCCTGGACAGGCTAGCCTACGAGCAGTACTTC
CASSPLDRLAYEQYF
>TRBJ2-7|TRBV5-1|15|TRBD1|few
TGCGCCAGCAGCTTGGGATGGACAGGGAGCTACGAGCAGTACTTC
CASSLGWTGSYEQYF
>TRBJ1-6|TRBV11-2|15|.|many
TGTGCCAGCAGCTTAGGCTCGGGATATAATTCACCCCTCCACTTT
CASSLGSGYNSPLHF
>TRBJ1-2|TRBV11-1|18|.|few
TGTGCCAGCAGCTTAGCGGCTGGCAGCACGGGGCAAAGCTATGGCTACACCTTC
CASSLAAGSTGQSYGYTF
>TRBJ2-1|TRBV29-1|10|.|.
TGCAGCGTCTACTACAATGAGCAGTTCTTC
CSVYYNEQFF
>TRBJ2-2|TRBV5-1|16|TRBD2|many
TGCGCCAGCAGCTCGCTGACTAGCCTCAACACCGGGGAGCTGTTTTTT
CASSSLTSLNTGELFF
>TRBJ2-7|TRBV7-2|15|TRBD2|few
TGTGCCAGCAGCTTTCGGGGACTAGCAACCTACGAGCAGTACTTC
CASSFRGLATYEQYF
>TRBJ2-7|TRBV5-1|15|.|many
TGCGCCAGCAGCTTGGAGGGGGGGCACTCCTACGAGCAGTACTTC
CASSLEGGHSYEQYF
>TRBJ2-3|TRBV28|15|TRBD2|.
TGTGCCAGCAGTACCCTCGGCGGGAGCCCAGATACGCAGTATTTT
CASSTLGGSPDTQYF
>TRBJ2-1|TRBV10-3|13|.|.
TGTGCCATCAGTGAGAGGGAAACCAATGAGCAGTTCTTC
CAISERETNEQFF
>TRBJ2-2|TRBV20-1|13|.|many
TGCAGTGCTAGAGATCGGGGAACCGGGGAGCTGTTTTTT
CSARDRGTGELFF
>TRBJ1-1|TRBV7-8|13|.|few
TGTGCCAGCAGCTTCGGAGGGAGGGAGAGGGCTTTCTTT
CASSFGGRERAFF
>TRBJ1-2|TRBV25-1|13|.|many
TGTGCCAGCAGCCCCCGGGACACCCATGGCTACACCTTC
CASSPRDTHGYTF
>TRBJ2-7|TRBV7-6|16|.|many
TGTGCCAGCAGCTTAGCGGCCAGGGTGAACTCCTACGAGCAGTACTTC
CASSLAARVNSYEQYF
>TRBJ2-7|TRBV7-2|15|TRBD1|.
TGTGCCAGCAGCTTTTCCGGGACAGGGCCCTACGAGCAGTACTTC
CASSFSGTGPYEQYF
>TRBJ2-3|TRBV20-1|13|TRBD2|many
TGCAGTGACCGGACTAGCGGGGCAGATACGCAGTATTTT
CSDRTSGADTQYF
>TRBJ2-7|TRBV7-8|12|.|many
TGTGCCAGCAGCCTAGCAATCTACGAGCAGTACTTC
CASSLAIYEQYF
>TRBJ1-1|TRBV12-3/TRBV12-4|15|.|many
TGTGCCAGCAGGCCAACAGGTAGGCGACCCACTGAAGCTTTCTTT
CASRPTGRRPTEAFF
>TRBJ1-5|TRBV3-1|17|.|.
TGTGCCAGCAGCCAAGAAGGAAACGGGTTTAGCAATCAGCCCCAGCATTTT
CASSQEGNGFSNQPQHF
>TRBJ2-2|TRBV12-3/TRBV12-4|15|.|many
TGTGCCAGCAGTTTGGCACTAGCCTACGCCGGGGAGCTGTTTTTT
CASSLALAYAGELFF
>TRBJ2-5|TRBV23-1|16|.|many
TGCGCCAGCAGTCGTTTTCCGGGACGGCTCCAAGAGACCCAGTACTTC
CASSRFPGRLQETQYF
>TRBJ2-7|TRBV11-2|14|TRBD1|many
TGTGCCAGCAGCGCCGGGACAGGGGTTGGCGAGCAGTACTTC
CASSAGTGVGEQYF
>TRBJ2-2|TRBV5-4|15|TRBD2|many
TGTGCCAGCACCCGGGGGAGGGGCCCAGCCGGGGAGCTGTTTTTT
CASTRGRGPAGELFF
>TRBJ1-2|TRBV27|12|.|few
TGTGCCACCCTCGACGGGGTATCCGGCTACACCTTC
CATLDGVSGYTF
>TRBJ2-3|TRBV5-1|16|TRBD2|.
TGCGCCAGCAGCAGCGGGGACTACGCGATCACAGATACGCAGTATTTT
CASSSGDYAITDTQYF
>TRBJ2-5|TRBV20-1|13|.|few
TGCAGTGCTGAGGTGGGCCTGGGAGAGACCCAGTACTTC
CSAEVGLGETQYF
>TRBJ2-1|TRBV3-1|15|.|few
TGTGCCAGCAGCCAAGATGGGACCAAGAGGAATGAGCAGTTCTTC
CASSQDGTKRNEQFF
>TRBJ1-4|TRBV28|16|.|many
TGTGCCAGCGGGGAGAGGGGGGGATCAACTAATGAAAAACTGTTTTTT
CASGERGGSTNEKLFF
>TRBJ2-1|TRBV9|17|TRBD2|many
TGTGCCAGCAGCCCAATGTTGGCGGGAGGGTCCTACAATGAGCAGTTCTTC
CASSPMLAGGSYNEQFF
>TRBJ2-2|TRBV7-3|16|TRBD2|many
TGTGCCAGCAGCTCCGGACTAGCGGGAAACACCGGGGAGCTGTTTTTT
CASSSGLAGNTGELFF